These 30 T cell receptor beta chains originate from one sample sequenced in a study of blood T cell repertoires in COVID-19. TCRdb keeps only in-frame clones here, not all; method: immunoSEQ multiplex PCR. The sample includes roughly 400,000 clones, about 89% of them seen just once. The sequenced sample consisted of peripheral blood. The receptors were sampled from a woman aged 55-69 years with COVID-19, enrolled during active disease.

The chain employs TRBV7-2 and TRBJ2-5, with 8 bases aligning to TRBD2. The germline V gene encodes CDR1 SGHTA and CDR2 FQGNSA. The ends lost 0 bases at V and 2 bases at J; junction bases unmatched: 5. The CDR3 has 16 residues. CDR3 sequence reads: CASSLAPTGGQETQYF. The CDR3 DNA is TGTGCCAGCAGCTTAGCTCCAACGGGGGGGCAAGAGACCCAGTACTTC.

The chain links TRBV12-5 to TRBJ1-1; 8 nucleotides match TRBD1. The V segment lost 5 bases and the J segment 4 bases; nucleotides outside the gene matches: 6. The CDR3 totals 14 residues. Germline assignment: CDR1 LGHNT and CDR2 FRNRAP. CDR3 in amino acids: CASGPGQGSTEAFF. Written as DNA, the CDR3 is TGTGCTAGTGGTCCAGGACAGGGAAGCACTGAAGCTTTCTTT.

The chain links TRBV18 to TRBJ1-6, with TRBD1 identical over 8 bases. V trimming: 3 bases; J trimming: 5 bases; junction bases outside the gene matches: 0. The V gene's germline CDR1 is KGHSH and CDR2 LQKENI. CDR3 length: 14 residues. CDR3 loop: CASSPDRDNSPLHF. The CDR3 coding sequence is TGTGCCAGCTCACCGGACAGGGATAATTCACCCCTCCACTTT.

This chain links TRBV7-2 with TRBJ1-2; 8 bases agree with TRBD1. V lost 5 bases to trimming and J lost 7 bases; unmatched junction nucleotides: 6. The length of the CDR3 is 13 residues. Germline V gene data show CDR1 as SGHTA and CDR2 as FQGNSA. The CDR3 here is CASSPNRGTGYTF. DNA for the CDR3: TGTGCCAGCAGCCCGAACAGGGGGACTGGCTACACCTTC.

The CDR3 region is CASSYTGFPQYF. The CDR3 coding sequence is TGTGCCAGCAGTTACACGGGGTTCCCGCAGTATTTT. The chain uses TRBV6-5 and TRBJ2-3, with a weak D call TRBD2 (5 bases). Germline V gene sequence: CDR1 MNHEY, CDR2 SVGAGI. This CDR3 contains 12 residues. Trimming took off 2 bases at V and 10 bases at J, with 10 bases between the two ends.

The CDR3 reads CASSLDRLLSGNTIYF. CDR3 sequence (DNA): TGCGCCAGCAGCTTGGACAGGTTGCTCTCTGGAAACACCATATATTTT. The chain combines TRBV5-1 with TRBJ1-3, with D tentatively TRBD1 (5 bases). This CDR3 contains 16 residues. The V and J ends lost 0 bases and 0 bases respectively, with 10 bases between them. In germline, CDR1 is SGHRS, CDR2 YFSETQ.

The chain recombines TRBV9 with TRBJ2-3; TRBD2 matches at 8 bases. Germline loops: CDR1 SGDLS, CDR2 YYNGEE. The V segment lost 7 bases and the J segment 0 bases; nucleotides outside the gene matches: 4. The length of the CDR3 is 14 residues. The DNA for the CDR3 is TGTGCCAGCGGACAGCGGGGGAGCACAGATACGCAGTATTTT. Amino acids: CASGQRGSTDTQYF.

V is TRBV6-6 and J is TRBJ1-3; D remains ambiguous. The V gene lost 4 bases and the J gene lost 4 bases, with 11 bases spanning the gap. Germline CDR1 is MNHNY and CDR2 is SVGAGI (reference sequence). This CDR3 has 14 residues. The CDR3 spells CASSSSRAGNTIYF. In DNA, the CDR3 is TGTGCCAGCAGTTCCTCACGCGCCGGAAACACCATATATTTT.

A few counts support this clone. The CDR3 sequence: CATSRGGGAFNGGELFF. Here the CDR3 DNA reads TGTGCCACCAGCAGAGGCGGGGGGGCCTTCAACGGCGGGGAGCTGTTTTTT. J is TRBJ2-2 and V is TRBV15, with 9 bases fitting TRBD2. After removal of 1 base from V and 7 bases from J, the junction contained 10 bases not matched to a gene. The CDR3 is 17 residues long. Germline V lookup: CDR1 LNHNV, CDR2 YYDKDF (reference sequence).

The gene calls are TRBV2 and TRBJ1-4; D is possibly TRBD1 (6 bases). Germline V gene data show CDR1 as SNHLY and CDR2 as FYNNEI. There are 13 residues in the CDR3. Trimming took 7 bases from V and 2 from J, leaving 8 bases between them. CDR3 amino acids: CASNRDTNEKLFF. The CDR3 DNA follows: TGTGCCAGCAACAGGGACACTAATGAAAAACTGTTTTTT.

The chain has TRBV10-3 and TRBJ1-6; 10 bases are a match to TRBD1. CDR1 and CDR2 (germline): ENHRY, SYGVKD. This CDR3 is built from 16 residues. V trimming: 2 bases; J trimming: 10 bases; junction bases outside the gene matches: 8. The CDR3 sequence: CAISERGDRGGSPLHF. In DNA, the CDR3 is TGTGCCATCAGTGAGAGAGGGGACAGGGGAGGGTCACCCCTCCACTTT.

J is TRBJ1-3 and V is TRBV6-5, with 7 bases aligning to TRBD1. The V segment lost 6 bases and the J segment 1 base; nucleotides outside the gene matches: 6. The CDR3 contains 15 residues. CDR1 and CDR2 (germline): MNHEY, SVGAGI. CDR3 amino acids: CASRSEGASGNTIYF. The CDR3 DNA sequence: TGTGCCAGCAGAAGTGAGGGGGCGTCTGGAAACACCATATATTTT.

The table lists this clone with a count of one. This rearrangement joins TRBV4-1 to TRBJ2-7; D is perhaps TRBD1 (6 bases). This CDR3 is built from 16 residues. Between the trimmed V and J ends, which lost 2 bases and 5 bases, there was a span of 19 bases. Germline CDR1 MGHRA, CDR2 YSYEKL. CDR3 bases: TGCGCCAGCAGCCAACCTAAGGGGCAGGGGTTCGACGAGCAGTACTTC. Its translation is CASSQPKGQGFDEQYF.

The rearrangement uses TRBV11-3 and TRBJ2-1; D might be TRBD2 (6 bases). In germline, CDR1 is SGHNT, CDR2 YENEEA. V dropped 4 bases and J dropped 10 bases, with 11 bases sitting between them. The length of the CDR3 is 12 residues. The CDR3 DNA reads as TGTGCCAGCAGCTCGGGACTGGGCGAGCAGTTCTTC. Its translation is CASSSGLGEQFF.

This clone was recorded only once. The chain employs TRBV28 and TRBJ1-6; 7 positions match TRBD1. The CDR3 spans 13 residues. Germline-derived CDR1 and CDR2 are MDHEN and SYDVKM. V trimming: 6 bases; J trimming: 8 bases; junction bases outside the gene matches: 4. The CDR3 DNA reads as TGTGCCAGCAGCCAGAGGGGGCATTCACCCCTCCACTTT. Translation gives CASSQRGHSPLHF.

A few counts support this clone. This chain uses TRBV3-1 (or the pseudogene TRBV3-2) with TRBJ1-1, with TRBD1 as a possible D gene (6 bases). Germline V gives CDR1 LGHDT, CDR2 YNNKEL (reference sequence). Trimming took 4 bases from V and 0 from J, leaving 15 bases between them. The CDR3 is 16 residues long. Here the CDR3 DNA reads TGTGCCAGCAGCCCCCGACAGGTGTCGCTGAACACTGAAGCTTTCTTT. Its translation is CASSPRQVSLNTEAFF.

The rearrangement uses TRBV19 and TRBJ1-2; perhaps TRBD1 as D (6 bases). The CDR3 runs to 15 residues. The V end lost 2 bases, the J end lost 0 bases, and 10 bases lay between the germline ends. Germline-derived CDR1 and CDR2 are LNHDA and SQIVND (reference sequence). The CDR3, as DNA: TGTGCCAGTAGTATAACAGGGACGGCTAACTATGGCTACACCTTC. It encodes CASSITGTANYGYTF.

The CDR3 sequence is CATSKASGASYEQYF. CDR3 nucleotide sequence: TGTGCCACCAGCAAAGCTAGCGGGGCCTCCTACGAGCAGTACTTC. The chain links TRBV15 to TRBJ2-7; 9 bases match TRBD2. CDR1 is LNHNV, CDR2 YYDKDF, per germline (reference sequence). The CDR3 sequence is 15 residues long. With V trimmed by 4 bases and J by 0 bases, 4 bases remained unmatched.

In its sample, this clone was seen once. The rearrangement joins TRBV5-1 to TRBJ1-3; D is perhaps TRBD1 (5 bases). Per germline, CDR1 SGHRS and CDR2 YFSETQ. The V gene lost 0 bases and the J gene lost 7 bases, with 14 bases spanning the gap. The CDR3 has 15 amino acids. The CDR3 DNA reads TGCGCCAGCAGCTTGGAAGGCAGGGAGGCGAACACCATATATTTT. Translated: CASSLEGREANTIYF. The full variable domain, its missing parts supplied by reference TRBV5-1 and TRBJ1-3, is KAGVTQTPRYLIKTRGQQVTLSCSPISGHRSVSWYQQTPGQGLQFLFEYFSETQRNKGNFPGRFSGRQFSNSRSEMNVSTLELGDSALYLCASSLEGREANTIYFGEGSWLTVV.

This clone was seen a single time. The rearrangement joins TRBV18 to TRBJ2-1; the D gene is possibly TRBD1 (7 bases). CDR3 size: 15 residues. CDR1 is KGHSH and CDR2 is LQKENI in the germline V gene. Trimming left V 6 bases short and J 0 bases short, with 12 bases between. The CDR3 DNA reads TGTGCCAGCTCGTCAGGGGGGAACTCCTACAATGAGCAGTTCTTC. It translates to CASSSGGNSYNEQFF. Drawing the rest from reference TRBV18 and TRBJ2-1, the complete variable domain is NAGVMQNPRHLVRRRGQEARLRCSPMKGHSHVYWYRQLPEEGLKFMVYLQKENIIDESGMPKERFSAEFPKEGPSILRIQQVVRGDSAAYFCASSSGGNSYNEQFFGPGTRLTVL.

In its sample, this clone was seen once. The V and J genes are TRBV7-2 and TRBJ1-2; TRBD1 matches 8 bases. CDR3 length equals 15 residues. Per the germline V gene, CDR1 is SGHTA and CDR2 is FQGNSA. The junction had 5 bases not matched to a gene; V was cut back by 3 bases and J by 2 bases. The CDR3 loop is CASSLPDRANYGYTF. The CDR3 nucleotides are TGTGCCAGCAGCTTGCCGGACAGGGCGAACTATGGCTACACCTTC.

The chain employs TRBV3-1 (or the pseudogene TRBV3-2) and TRBJ2-5; 7 nucleotides align to TRBD2. CDR3 length: 13 residues. Germline V CDR1 and CDR2: LGHDT, YNNKEL (reference sequence). Losses at the gene ends were 4 bases for V and 5 bases for J; bases not matched to a gene: 4. The DNA for the CDR3 is TGTGCCAGCAGCCGGGGGGAGGGGGAGACCCAGTACTTC. This encodes CASSRGEGETQYF.

This sequence joins TRBV7-9 and TRBJ2-7; 7 bases are a match to TRBD1. The CDR3 is 14 residues long. Germline V gene data show CDR1 as SEHNR and CDR2 as FQNEAQ (reference sequence). V lost 1 base to trimming and J lost 2 bases; unmatched junction nucleotides: 2. For the CDR3, the DNA is TGTGCCAGCAGCTTAGAAGGACAGGCCTACGAGCAGTACTTC. This codes for CASSLEGQAYEQYF.

This clone was seen a single time. The V call is TRBV19, the J call TRBJ2-7, with D possibly being TRBD2 (6 bases). CDR3 length: 14 residues. V lost 0 bases to trimming and J lost 4 bases, with 10 bases between them. CDR1 and CDR2 (germline): LNHDA, SQIVND (reference sequence). CDR3 sequence (DNA): TGTGCCAGTAGTATAGAGGCGGGGTATTACGAGCAGTACTTC. This codes for CASSIEAGYYEQYF.

The chain combines TRBV7-9 with TRBJ2-1; D possibly corresponds to TRBD2 (6 bases). The V gene's germline CDR1 is SEHNR and CDR2 FQNEAQ (reference sequence). Trimming shortened V by 5 bases and J by 0 bases, and 17 bases separated the two germline ends. The CDR3 covers 17 residues. In nucleotides, the CDR3 is TGTGCCAGCAGCCCGTACTTCGGGGGAAACTCCTACAATGAGCAGTTCTTC. It translates to CASSPYFGGNSYNEQFF.

The rearrangement joins TRBV9 to TRBJ2-2, with TRBD2 matching 8 bases. Germline V CDR1 and CDR2: SGDLS, YYNGEE. The CDR3 has 15 residues. J gave up 5 bases and V 3 bases, and 6 bases lay outside the gene matches. CDR3 region: CASSGTSTKTGELFF. The DNA for the CDR3 is TGTGCCAGCAGCGGGACTAGCACAAAAACCGGGGAGCTGTTTTTT.

The rearrangement uses TRBV4-1 and TRBJ1-2; TRBD1 aligns across 8 bases. From germline, CDR1 is MGHRA and CDR2 YSYEKL. CDR3 size: 13 residues. The V gene end was trimmed by 8 bases and the J gene end by 5 bases; junction bases not matched to a gene: 7. The CDR3 protein is CASGIQGVYGYTF. The CDR3 DNA sequence: TGCGCCAGCGGGATACAGGGGGTGTATGGCTACACCTTC.

J is TRBJ1-1 and V is TRBV2; no firm D call. The V gene lost 7 bases and the J gene lost 0 bases, with 9 bases spanning the gap. The CDR3 totals 13 residues. Germline values: CDR1 SNHLY, CDR2 FYNNEI. The CDR3 region is CASTNRMNTEAFF. CDR3 DNA: TGTGCCAGCACCAACAGAATGAACACTGAAGCTTTCTTT.

This clone appeared once. The chain links TRBV20-1 to TRBJ2-7; TRBD2 aligns across 9 bases. This CDR3 is built from 14 residues. Trimming cost V 3 bases and J 5 bases; bases outside gene matches: 8. Looked up from germline, CDR1 is DFQATT and CDR2 is SNEGSKA (reference sequence). The CDR3: CSASSASGVHEQYF. DNA for the CDR3: TGCAGTGCTAGTTCGGCTAGCGGGGTCCACGAGCAGTACTTC.

The chain carries TRBV9 and TRBJ2-1; 14 bases match TRBD2. The CDR3 length is 16 residues. The V gene end was trimmed by 5 bases and the J gene end by 3 bases; junction bases not matched to a gene: 4. Per germline, CDR1 SGDLS and CDR2 YYNGEE. CDR3 nucleotide sequence: TGTGCCAGCAGTGGACTAGCGGGGGGTCGCTACAATGAGCAGTTCTTC. Translated: CASSGLAGGRYNEQFF. Variable domain in full (rest from reference TRBV9 and TRBJ2-1): DSGVTQTPKHLITATGQRVTLRCSPRSGDLSVYWYQQSLDQGLQFLIQYYNGEERAKGNILERFSAQQFPDLHSELNLSSLELGDSALYFCASSGLAGGRYNEQFFGPGTRLTVL.